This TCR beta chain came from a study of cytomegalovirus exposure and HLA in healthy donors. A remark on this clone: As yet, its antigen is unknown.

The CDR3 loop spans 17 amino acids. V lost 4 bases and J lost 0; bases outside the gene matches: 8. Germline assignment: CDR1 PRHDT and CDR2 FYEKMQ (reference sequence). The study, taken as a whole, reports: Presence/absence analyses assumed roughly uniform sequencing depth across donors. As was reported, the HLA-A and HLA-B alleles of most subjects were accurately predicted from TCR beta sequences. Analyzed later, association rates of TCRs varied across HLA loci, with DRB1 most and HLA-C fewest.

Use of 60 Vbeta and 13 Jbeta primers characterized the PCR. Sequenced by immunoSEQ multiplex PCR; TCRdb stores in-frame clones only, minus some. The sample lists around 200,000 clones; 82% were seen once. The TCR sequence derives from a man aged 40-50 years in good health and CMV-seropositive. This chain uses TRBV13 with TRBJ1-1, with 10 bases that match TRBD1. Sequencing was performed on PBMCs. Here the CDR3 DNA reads TGTGCCAGCAGCTACGGGACAGGGGACCGAATGAACACTGAAGCTTTCTTT. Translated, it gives CASSYGTGDRMNTEAFF. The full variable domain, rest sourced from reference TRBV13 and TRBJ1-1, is AAGVIQSPRHLIKEKRETATLKCYPIPRHDTVYWYQQGPGQDPQFLISFYEKMQSDKGSIPDRFSAQQFSDYHSELNMSSLELGDSALYFCASSYGTGDRMNTEAFFGQGTRLTVV.